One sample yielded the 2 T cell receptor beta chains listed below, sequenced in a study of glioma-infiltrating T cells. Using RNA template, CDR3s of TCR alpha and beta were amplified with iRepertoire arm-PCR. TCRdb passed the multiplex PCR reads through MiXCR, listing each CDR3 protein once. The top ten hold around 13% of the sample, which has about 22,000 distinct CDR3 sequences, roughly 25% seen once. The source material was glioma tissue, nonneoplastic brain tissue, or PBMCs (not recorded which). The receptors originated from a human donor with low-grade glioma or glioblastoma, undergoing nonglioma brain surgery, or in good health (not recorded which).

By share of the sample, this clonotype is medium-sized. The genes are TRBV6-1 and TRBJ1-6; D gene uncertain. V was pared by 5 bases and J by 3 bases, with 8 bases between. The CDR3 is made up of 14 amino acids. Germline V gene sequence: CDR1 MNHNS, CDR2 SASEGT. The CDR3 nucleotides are TGTGCCAGCAGTCGCCGGGACTATAATTCACCCCTCCACTTT. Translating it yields CASSRRDYNSPLHF.

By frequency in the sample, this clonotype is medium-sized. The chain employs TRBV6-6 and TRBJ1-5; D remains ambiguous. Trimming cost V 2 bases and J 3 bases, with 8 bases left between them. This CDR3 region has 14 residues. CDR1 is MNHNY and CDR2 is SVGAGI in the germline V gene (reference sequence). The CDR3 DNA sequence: TGTGCCAGCAGTTACGATGGATTCAATCAGCCCCAGCATTTT. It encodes CASSYDGFNQPQHF.